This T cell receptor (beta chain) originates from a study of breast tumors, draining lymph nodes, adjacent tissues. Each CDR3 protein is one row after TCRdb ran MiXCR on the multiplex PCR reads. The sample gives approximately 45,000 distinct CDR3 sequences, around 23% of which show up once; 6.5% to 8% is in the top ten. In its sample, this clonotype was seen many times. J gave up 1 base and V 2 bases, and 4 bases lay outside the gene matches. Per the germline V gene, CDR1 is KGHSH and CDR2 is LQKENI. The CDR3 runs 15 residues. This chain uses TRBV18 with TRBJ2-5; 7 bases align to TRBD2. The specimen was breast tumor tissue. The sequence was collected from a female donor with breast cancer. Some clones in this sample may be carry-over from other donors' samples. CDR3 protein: CASSPTPGGQETQYF. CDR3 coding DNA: TGTGCCAGCTCACCAACTCCGGGGGGCCAAGAGACCCAGTACTTC.